These T cell receptor beta chains were read from a single sample in a study of PD-1 blockade in classical Hodgkin lymphoma. Sequencing used immunoSEQ multiplex PCR; TCRdb keeps in-frame clones, though not all of them. The profile shows about 13,000 clones, roughly 80% of them singletons. The sample was peripheral blood mononuclear cells (PBMCs), taken before the fourth cycle of nivolumab. The receptors originated from a human donor with classical Hodgkin lymphoma. Both conserved end residues are part of each CDR3. Rows give clone size only sometimes, using once, few, many, or a class for an expanded clone.

V	J	size	CDR3
TRBV4-2	TRBJ1-1	.	CASSDSPQGFTEAFF
TRBV6-4	TRBJ2-3	.	CASSGGLAGDTQYF
TRBV14	TRBJ1-6	.	CASSPMTGTNNSPLHF
TRBV6-1	TRBJ2-1	.	CASSEGTSGGNEQFF
TRBV9	TRBJ2-1	.	CASSPTGTRYNEQFF
TRBV28	TRBJ2-5	.	CASSNQGGRETQYF
TRBV2	TRBJ1-5	.	CASRRTVSNQPQHF
TRBV4-3	TRBJ2-1	once	CASSPRYGLAVHNEQFF
TRBV4-1	TRBJ1-6	.	CASSQDQGGSAPLHF
TRBV4-3	TRBJ2-7	few	CASSQDGGGFWEQYF
TRBV7-2	TRBJ2-1	.	CASSRRETGPSYNEQFF
TRBV5-1	TRBJ1-1	.	CASSYRGNTEAFF
TRBV19	TRBJ2-3	.	CASSATGADTQYF
TRBV6-5	TRBJ1-6	.	CASSYGGRVSPLHF
TRBV7-2	TRBJ2-5	.	CASSQQGYQETQYF
TRBV5-4	TRBJ1-3	.	CASSLQARGNGNTIYF
TRBV19	TRBJ1-2	few	CASSIVWDGIYGYTF
TRBV10-3	TRBJ1-1	.	CAIRPGANTEAFF
TRBV2	TRBJ1-1	.	CASTFDGLGEAFF
TRBV5-6	TRBJ2-5	.	CASSSNRGETQYF
TRBV19	TRBJ2-7	.	CAPPEGLSGGSYEQYF
TRBV25-1	TRBJ2-2	once	CASSDVGQGRTGELFF
TRBV18	TRBJ2-4	.	CASSPTVGAKNIQYF
TRBV5-4	TRBJ1-1	few	CASSYQGGGAEAFF
TRBV30	TRBJ1-3	.	CAWAPGNTIYF
TRBV7-9	TRBJ2-7	.	CASSSDRGHGEQYF
TRBV28	TRBJ1-4	.	CASSLRSGTNEKLFF
TRBV19	TRBJ1-5	medium-sized	CASSMGIQPQHF